This TCR beta chain comes out of a study of blood T cell repertoires in COVID-19. Germline loops: CDR1 ENHRY, CDR2 SYGVKD. The CDR3 contains 13 residues. V shed 6 bases, J shed 4 bases, and the junction held 4 bases outside the gene matches. The repertoire was sequenced with immunoSEQ multiplex PCR; TCRdb's copy has only in-frame clones and lacks some. The sample contains roughly 70,000 clones, around nine tenths of which appear only once. The origin of this receptor is a human donor in a cohort sampled during active COVID-19. This rearrangement joins TRBV10-3 to TRBJ1-2; 8 positions agree with TRBD1. The sample taken for sequencing was peripheral blood. Written as DNA, the CDR3 is TGTGCCATCAGAAGACAGGGGACCTATGGCTACACCTTC. This encodes CAIRRQGTYGYTF.